The 12 T cell receptor beta chains reported below all come from one sample, sequenced in a study of CD8 T cells in Susac syndrome (dated by TCRdb to 2018 to 2020). The library was generated by the immunoSEQ multiplex PCR assay. RNA was extracted with the RNeasy kit and 0.5 to 1 ug was reverse transcribed using random hexamers. The raw public data were reprocessed by TCRdb itself: fastp quality trimming at Q25, MiXCR clonotype calling, in-frame beta chains only. A single entry per CDR3 protein holds the most common genes and DNA from its merged rows. A total of about 190,000 distinct CDR3 sequences appear in this sample, roughly 95% of them only once. The ten largest clonotypes hold around 0.1% of the sample. Sequenced: CD4+ T cells from PBMCs. These receptors all stem from a human donor with Susac syndrome.

The V gene is TRBV3-1, the J gene TRBJ2-1; TRBD2 aligns across 8 bases. CDR3 size: 15 residues. V was pared by 4 bases and J by 7 bases, with 9 bases of the junction left unmatched. CDR1 is LGHDT and CDR2 is YNNKEL in the germline V gene (reference sequence). The CDR3 is CASSLQAGVSNEQFF. The CDR3 DNA reads as TGTGCCAGCAGCCTCCAAGCGGGGGTTTCAAATGAGCAGTTCTTC.

This chain joins TRBV11-3 and TRBJ2-3, with D unresolved. CDR1 and CDR2 from the germline V gene are SGHNT and YENEEA. V shed 0 bases and J shed 2 bases, with 6 bases lying between them. The CDR3 length is 14 residues. CDR3 coding DNA: TGTGCCAGCAGCTTAGACCTTCCCACAGATACGCAGTATTTT. Its translation is CASSLDLPTDTQYF. Combining the CDR3 with reference TRBV11-3 and TRBJ2-3 gives the whole variable domain EAGVVQSPRYKIIEKKQPVAFWCNPISGHNTLYWYLQNLGQGPELLIRYENEEAVDDSQLPKDRFSAERLKGVDSTLKIQPAELGDSAVYLCASSLDLPTDTQYFGPGTRLTVL.

CDR3 coding DNA: TGTGCCAGGGGGACAGGGGAGGGCGAGCAGTACTTC. Protein sequence: CARGTGEGEQYF. The genes are TRBV2 and TRBJ2-7, with TRBD1 matching over 10 bases. Per germline, CDR1 SNHLY and CDR2 FYNNEI. The CDR3 is 12 residues long. V gave up 9 bases and J gave up 6 bases; unmatched junction bases: 5.

The chain joins TRBV7-2 to TRBJ2-5; possible D gene TRBD2, 6 bases. Trimming left V 4 bases short and J 5 bases short, with 20 bases between. Germline-derived CDR1 and CDR2 are SGHTA and FQGNSA. The CDR3 extends over 16 amino acids. CDR3 coding DNA: TGTGCCAGCAGCTCCGTTGCCCTAGGAGGGTCCGAGACCCAGTACTTC. Residues: CASSSVALGGSETQYF.

The chain employs TRBV10-2 and TRBJ2-7; D could derive from TRBD1 or TRBD2 (6 bases each). V was clipped by 4 bases and J by 4 bases, with 14 bases between them. The CDR3 runs 14 residues. CDR1 and CDR2 from the germline V gene are WSHSY and SAAADI. The CDR3 nucleotides are TGCGCCAGCAGTGGGTACGGGGGCGGGTACGAGCAGTACTTC. Residues: CASSGYGGGYEQYF.

J is TRBJ1-1 and V is TRBV5-1; D is perhaps TRBD1 (5 bases). The germline V gene encodes CDR1 SGHRS and CDR2 YFSETQ. V was cut by 0 bases and J by 3 bases, with 15 bases left in between. The CDR3 loop spans 16 amino acids. CDR3 DNA sequence: TGCGCCAGCAGCTTGGGCAGGGAGCCTCTCGACACTGAAGCTTTCTTT. Protein: CASSLGREPLDTEAFF.

This chain links TRBV20-1 with TRBJ1-2, with 10 bases matching TRBD1. V trimming: 6 bases; J trimming: 4 bases; junction bases outside the gene matches: 11. CDR1 and CDR2 from the germline V gene are DFQATT and SNEGSKA (reference sequence). The CDR3 loop spans 15 amino acids. The CDR3 protein is CSAPDRDRGFYGYTF. In DNA, the CDR3 is TGCAGTGCCCCCGATAGGGACAGGGGTTTCTATGGCTACACCTTC.

The CDR3 reads CAYSVQGRWYEQYF. DNA of the CDR3: TGTGCCTATTCGGTACAGGGGCGCTGGTACGAGCAGTACTTC. This chain links TRBV30 with TRBJ2-7; 7 positions match TRBD1. The CDR3 runs 14 residues. V lost 7 bases, J lost 4 bases, and 13 bases stayed unmatched. Germline CDR1 is GTSNPN and CDR2 is SVGIG (reference sequence).

This chain connects TRBV29-1 to TRBJ1-2, with 7 positions matching TRBD1. This CDR3 spans 11 amino acids. The trim removed 1 base at V and 10 bases at J, leaving 3 bases unmatched. Germline V gene data show CDR1 as SQVTM and CDR2 as ANQGSEA. DNA of the CDR3: TGCAGCGTTGAAGGTGGGACAGACTACACCTTC. This sequence encodes CSVEGGTDYTF.

This chain joins TRBV12-3 or TRBV12-4 and TRBJ2-5; 8 positions agree with TRBD1. The CDR3 spans 15 residues. Unmatched junction bases numbered 13, after V lost 6 bases and J lost 7 bases. The CDR3 nucleotides read TGTGCCAGCAGCCGCGCAGGGGGCCTAGTGGGGACCCAGTACTTC. Amino acid sequence: CASSRAGGLVGTQYF.

The V call is TRBV30, the J call TRBJ1-5; a possible D gene is TRBD1 (5 bases). The V and J ends lost 3 bases and 4 bases respectively, with 10 bases between them. Germline V gene sequence: CDR1 GTSNPN, CDR2 SVGIG (reference sequence). The CDR3 runs to 13 residues. CDR3 nucleotides: TGTGCCTGGAGCGCGGGGGTAAATCAGCCCCAGCATTTT. Translated: CAWSAGVNQPQHF.

V gene TRBV12-3 or TRBV12-4 combines with J gene TRBJ2-5; a possible D gene is TRBD1 (6 bases). Between the trimmed V and J ends, which lost 0 bases and 9 bases, there was a span of 14 bases. This CDR3 is 14 amino acids long. The CDR3 loop is CASSLASGVRAQYF. The CDR3 DNA reads as TGTGCCAGCAGTTTAGCCTCAGGGGTCCGGGCCCAGTACTTC.